A selection of T cell receptor beta chains follows, all from one sample in a study of cytomegalovirus exposure and HLA in healthy donors. Assay: immunoSEQ multiplex PCR; the TCRdb copy retains only in-frame clones and omits some. The table lists 200,000 or so clones, around 88% of them singletons. The sample was PBMCs. The receptors shown here come from a woman aged 18-29 years in good health and CMV-seronegative. CDR3s include the opening cysteine and the closing phenylalanine or tryptophan. Each record gives: V gene, J gene, D gene, clone size, CDR3 DNA, CDR3 protein. A D gene is named only where the DNA matches it firmly. The listing skips clone size in some rows; elsewhere it reads once, few, many or a size class.

>TRBV4-1|TRBJ2-3|TRBD2|NA
TGCGCCAGCAGACATCTAGCGGTCCCCACAGATACGCAGTATTTT
CASRHLAVPTDTQYF
>TRBV14|TRBJ1-1|TRBD1|NA
TGTGCCAGCAGTCTCGGACAGGGGACCACTGAAGCTTTCTTT
CASSLGQGTTEAFF
>TRBV15|TRBJ1-2|NA|NA
TGTGCCACCAGCAGAGGATCGACCGGGACTCAATATGGCTACACCTTC
CATSRGSTGTQYGYTF
>TRBV27|TRBJ1-2|NA|NA
TGTGCCAGCAGTTTATCGACAGGTGGTTCCTATGGCTACACCTTC
CASSLSTGGSYGYTF
>TRBV5-4|TRBJ2-7|TRBD2|once
TGTGCCAGCAGCTTGTTTAGCGGGGCTACCTACGAGCAGTACTTC
CASSLFSGATYEQYF
>TRBV7-8|TRBJ2-7|NA|NA
TGTGCCAGCAGGGGGCATAGCTCCTACGAGCAGTACTTC
CASRGHSSYEQYF
>TRBV27|TRBJ2-7|TRBD1|NA
TGTGCCAGCAGTTTACCGGGACAGGGCTCCTACGAGCAGTACTTC
CASSLPGQGSYEQYF
>TRBV30|TRBJ1-1|TRBD1|NA
TGTGCCTGGAGTTTCGGACAGGGTGGCACTGAAGCTTTCTTT
CAWSFGQGGTEAFF
>TRBV9|TRBJ2-1|TRBD2|NA
TGTGCCAGCAGCGTATCGGGGACTAGCGGTAATGAGCAGTTCTTC
CASSVSGTSGNEQFF
>TRBV2|TRBJ2-7|TRBD2|NA
TGTGCCAGCGCGCGGGGGTTGGAGCAGTACTTC
CASARGLEQYF